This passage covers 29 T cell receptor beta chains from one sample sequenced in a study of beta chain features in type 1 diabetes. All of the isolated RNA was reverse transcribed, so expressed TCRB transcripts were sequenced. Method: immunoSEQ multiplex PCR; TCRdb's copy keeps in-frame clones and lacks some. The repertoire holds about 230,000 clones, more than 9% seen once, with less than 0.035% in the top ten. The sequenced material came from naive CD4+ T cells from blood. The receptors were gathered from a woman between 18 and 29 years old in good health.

Here the CDR3 DNA reads TGTGCCAGCAGCTTAGCCCTGGGACAGGGGGTCGAGCAGTACTTC. This gives the protein CASSLALGQGVEQYF. This rearrangement joins TRBV7-8 to TRBJ2-7; 11 bases are shared with TRBD1. CDR1 and CDR2 from the germline V gene are SGHVS and FQNEAQ. J was trimmed by 6 bases and V by 0 bases; bases with no gene match: 4. This CDR3 has 15 amino acids.

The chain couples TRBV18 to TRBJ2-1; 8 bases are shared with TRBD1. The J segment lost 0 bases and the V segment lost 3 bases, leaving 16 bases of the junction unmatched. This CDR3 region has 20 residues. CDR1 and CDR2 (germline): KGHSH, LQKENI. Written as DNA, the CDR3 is TGTGCCAGCTCACCCCGCCGCCTAACCGGACAGGGAAGCTCCTACAATGAGCAGTTCTTC. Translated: CASSPRRLTGQGSSYNEQFF.

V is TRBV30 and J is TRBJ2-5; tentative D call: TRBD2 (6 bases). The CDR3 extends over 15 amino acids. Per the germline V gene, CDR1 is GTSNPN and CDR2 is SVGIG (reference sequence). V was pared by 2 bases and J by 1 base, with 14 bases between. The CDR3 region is CAWSPGGSVQETQYF. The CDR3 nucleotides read TGTGCCTGGAGTCCCGGGGGATCAGTCCAAGAGACCCAGTACTTC. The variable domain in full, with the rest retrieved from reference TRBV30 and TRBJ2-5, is SQTIHQWPATLVQPVGSPLSLECTVEGTSNPNLYWYRQAAGRGLQLLFYSVGIGQISSEVPQNLSASRPQDRQFILSSKKLLLSDSGFYLCAWSPGGSVQETQYFGPGTRLLVL.

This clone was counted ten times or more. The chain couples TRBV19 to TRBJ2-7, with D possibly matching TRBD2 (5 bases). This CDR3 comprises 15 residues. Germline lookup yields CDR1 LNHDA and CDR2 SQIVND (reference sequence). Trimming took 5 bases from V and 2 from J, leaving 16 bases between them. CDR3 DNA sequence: TGTGCCAGTAGTTCCCCTTTGGGGAGTCCCTACGAGCAGTACTTC. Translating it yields CASSSPLGSPYEQYF. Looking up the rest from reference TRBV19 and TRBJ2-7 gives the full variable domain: DGGITQSPKYLFRKEGQNVTLSCEQNLNHDAMYWYRQDPGQGLRLIYYSQIVNDFQKGDIAEGYSVSREKKESFPLTVTSAQKNPTAFYLCASSSPLGSPYEQYFGPGTRLTVT.

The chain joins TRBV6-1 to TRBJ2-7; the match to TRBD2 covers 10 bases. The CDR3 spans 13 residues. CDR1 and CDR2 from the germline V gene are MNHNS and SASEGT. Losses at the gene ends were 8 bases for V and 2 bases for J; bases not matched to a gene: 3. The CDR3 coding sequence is TGTGCCAGCCGGACTAGCGGCCCCTACGAGCAGTACTTC. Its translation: CASRTSGPYEQYF.

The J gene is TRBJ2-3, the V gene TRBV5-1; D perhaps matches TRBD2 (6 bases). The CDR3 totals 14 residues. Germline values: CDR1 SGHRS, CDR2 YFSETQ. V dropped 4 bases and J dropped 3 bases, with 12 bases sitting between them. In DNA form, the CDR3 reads TGCGCCAGCAGCCTCGGGGGTGCTACAGATACGCAGTATTTT. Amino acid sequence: CASSLGGATDTQYF.

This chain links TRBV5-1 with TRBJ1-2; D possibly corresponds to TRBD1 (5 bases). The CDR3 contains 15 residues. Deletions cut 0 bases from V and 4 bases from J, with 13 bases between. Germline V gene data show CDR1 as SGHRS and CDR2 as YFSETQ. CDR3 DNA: TGCGCCAGCAGCTTGGGGCAGGCGGGGACCTATGGCTACACCTTC. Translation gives CASSLGQAGTYGYTF.

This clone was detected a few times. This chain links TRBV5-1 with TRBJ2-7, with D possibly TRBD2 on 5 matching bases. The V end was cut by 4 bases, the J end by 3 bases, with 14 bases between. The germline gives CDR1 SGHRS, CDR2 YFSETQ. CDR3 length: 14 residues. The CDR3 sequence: CASSGRSGDYEQYF. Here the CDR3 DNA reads TGCGCCAGCAGCGGACGGAGCGGAGACTACGAGCAGTACTTC.

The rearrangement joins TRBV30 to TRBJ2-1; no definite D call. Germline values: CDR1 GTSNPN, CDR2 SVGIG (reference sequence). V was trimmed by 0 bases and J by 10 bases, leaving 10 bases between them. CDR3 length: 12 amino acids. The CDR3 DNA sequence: TGTGCCTGGAGTGTATCCCCGCAGGAGCAGTTCTTC. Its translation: CAWSVSPQEQFF.

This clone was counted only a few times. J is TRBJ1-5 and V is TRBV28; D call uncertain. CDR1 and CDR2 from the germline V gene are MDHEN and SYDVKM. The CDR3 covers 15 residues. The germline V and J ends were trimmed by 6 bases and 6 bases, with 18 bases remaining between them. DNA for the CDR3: TGTGCCAGCAGGACTCGGCCGTTTTCACGTCAGCCCCAGCATTTT. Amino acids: CASRTRPFSRQPQHF.

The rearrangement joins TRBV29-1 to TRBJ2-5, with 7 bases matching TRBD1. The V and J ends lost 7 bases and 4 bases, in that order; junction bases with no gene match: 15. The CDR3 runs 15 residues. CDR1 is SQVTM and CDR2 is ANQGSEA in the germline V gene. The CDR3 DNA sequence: TGCAGCGCATATCCTAGACAGGGAGTTGGAGAGACCCAGTACTTC. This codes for CSAYPRQGVGETQYF.

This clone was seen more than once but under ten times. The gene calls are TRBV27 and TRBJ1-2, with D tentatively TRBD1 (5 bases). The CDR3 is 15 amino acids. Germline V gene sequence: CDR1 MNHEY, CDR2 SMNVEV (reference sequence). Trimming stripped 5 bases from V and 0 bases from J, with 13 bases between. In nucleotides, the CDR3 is TGTGCCAGCAGTCCGACGACAGAAGCTAACTATGGCTACACCTTC. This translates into CASSPTTEANYGYTF.

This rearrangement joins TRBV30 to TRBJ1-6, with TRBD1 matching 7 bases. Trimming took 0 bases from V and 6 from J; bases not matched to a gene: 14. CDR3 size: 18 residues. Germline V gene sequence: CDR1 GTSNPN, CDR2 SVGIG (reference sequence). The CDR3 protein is CAWSVNRQGEYGNSPLHF. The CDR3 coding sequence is TGTGCCTGGAGTGTGAATCGGCAGGGGGAATACGGTAATTCACCCCTCCACTTT.

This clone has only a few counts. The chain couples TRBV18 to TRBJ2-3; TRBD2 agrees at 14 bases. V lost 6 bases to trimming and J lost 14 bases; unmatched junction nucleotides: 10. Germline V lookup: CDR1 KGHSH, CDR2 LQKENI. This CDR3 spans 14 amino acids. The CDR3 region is CASSPRTSGGTPYF. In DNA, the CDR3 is TGTGCCAGCTCGCCTAGGACTAGCGGGGGGACACCGTATTTT.

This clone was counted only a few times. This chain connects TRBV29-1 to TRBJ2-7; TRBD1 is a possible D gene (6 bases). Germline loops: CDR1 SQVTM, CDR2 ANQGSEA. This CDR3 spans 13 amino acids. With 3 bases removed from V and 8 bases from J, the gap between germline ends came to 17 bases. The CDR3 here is CSVDLGEGVKQYF. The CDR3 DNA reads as TGCAGCGTTGATCTAGGAGAGGGGGTAAAGCAGTACTTC.

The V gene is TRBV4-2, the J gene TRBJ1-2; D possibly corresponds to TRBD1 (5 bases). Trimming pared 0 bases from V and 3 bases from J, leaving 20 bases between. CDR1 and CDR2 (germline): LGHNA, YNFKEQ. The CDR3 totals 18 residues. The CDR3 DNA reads TGTGCCAGCAGCCAAGATCCGTGGGGGAGGGAGTGGGACTATGGCTACACCTTC. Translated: CASSQDPWGREWDYGYTF.

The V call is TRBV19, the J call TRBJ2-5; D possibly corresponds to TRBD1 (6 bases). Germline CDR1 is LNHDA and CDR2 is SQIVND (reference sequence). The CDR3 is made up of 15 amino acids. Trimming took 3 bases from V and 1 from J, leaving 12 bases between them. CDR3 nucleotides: TGTGCCAGTAGTATTTCTCCGACAGGCCAAGAGACCCAGTACTTC. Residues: CASSISPTGQETQYF.

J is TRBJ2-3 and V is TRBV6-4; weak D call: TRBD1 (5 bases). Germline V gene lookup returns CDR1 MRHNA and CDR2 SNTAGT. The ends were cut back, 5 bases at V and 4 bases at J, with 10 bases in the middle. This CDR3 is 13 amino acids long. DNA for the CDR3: TGTGCCAGCAGTCCTCTGGGGCCAGATACGCAGTATTTT. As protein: CASSPLGPDTQYF.

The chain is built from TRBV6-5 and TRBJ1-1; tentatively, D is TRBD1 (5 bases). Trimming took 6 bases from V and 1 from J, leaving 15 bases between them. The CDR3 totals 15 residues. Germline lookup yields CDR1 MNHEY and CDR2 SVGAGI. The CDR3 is CASSPSGGSNTEAFF. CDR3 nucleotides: TGTGCCAGCAGCCCATCTGGGGGGTCGAACACTGAAGCTTTCTTT.

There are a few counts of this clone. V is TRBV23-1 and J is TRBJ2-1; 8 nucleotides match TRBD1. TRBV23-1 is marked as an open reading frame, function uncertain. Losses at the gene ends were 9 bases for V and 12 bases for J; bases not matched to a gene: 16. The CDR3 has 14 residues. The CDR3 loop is CASTGQGGKTGQFF. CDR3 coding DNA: TGCGCCAGTACAGGACAGGGAGGTAAAACGGGGCAGTTCTTC.

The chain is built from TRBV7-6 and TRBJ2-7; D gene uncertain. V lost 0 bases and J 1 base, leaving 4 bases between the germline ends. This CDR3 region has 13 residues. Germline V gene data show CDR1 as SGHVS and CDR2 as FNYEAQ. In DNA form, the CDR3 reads TGTGCCAGCAGCTTAGCCGTTTCCTACGAGCAGTACTTC. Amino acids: CASSLAVSYEQYF.

The CDR3 loop reads CASSSSTSGGFYNEQFF. The CDR3 region has the DNA TGTGCCAGCAGTTCCTCGACTAGCGGGGGGTTCTACAATGAGCAGTTCTTC. The gene calls are TRBV27 and TRBJ2-1; 13 bases line up with TRBD2. The CDR3 totals 17 residues. V dropped 4 bases and J dropped 3; count of bases not matched to a gene: 6. Germline CDR1 reads MNHEY; CDR2 reads SMNVEV (reference sequence).

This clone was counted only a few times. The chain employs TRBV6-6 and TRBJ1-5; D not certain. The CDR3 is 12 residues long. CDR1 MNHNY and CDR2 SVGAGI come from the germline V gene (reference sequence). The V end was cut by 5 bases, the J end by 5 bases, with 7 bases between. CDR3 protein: CASSLPDQPQHF. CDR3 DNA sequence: TGTGCCAGCAGTCTTCCGGATCAGCCCCAGCATTTT.

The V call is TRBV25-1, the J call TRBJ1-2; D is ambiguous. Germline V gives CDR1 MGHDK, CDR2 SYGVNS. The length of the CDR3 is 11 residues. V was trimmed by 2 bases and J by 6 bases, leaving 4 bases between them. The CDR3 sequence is CASSEVNGYTF. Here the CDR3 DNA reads TGTGCCAGCAGTGAAGTAAATGGCTACACCTTC.

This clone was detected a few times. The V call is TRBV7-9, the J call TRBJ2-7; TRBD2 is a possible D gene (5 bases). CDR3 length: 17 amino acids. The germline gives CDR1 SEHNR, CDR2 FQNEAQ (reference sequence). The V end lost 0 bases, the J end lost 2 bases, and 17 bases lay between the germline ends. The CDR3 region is CASSLAPDEGIPYEQYF. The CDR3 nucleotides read TGTGCCAGCAGCTTAGCCCCCGATGAGGGAATTCCCTACGAGCAGTACTTC.

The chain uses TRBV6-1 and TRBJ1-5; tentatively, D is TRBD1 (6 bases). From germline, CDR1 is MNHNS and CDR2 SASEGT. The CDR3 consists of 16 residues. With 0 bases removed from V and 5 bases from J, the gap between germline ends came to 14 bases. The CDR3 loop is CASSEAYPGVDQPQHF. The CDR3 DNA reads TGTGCCAGCAGTGAAGCGTATCCAGGGGTGGATCAGCCCCAGCATTTT.

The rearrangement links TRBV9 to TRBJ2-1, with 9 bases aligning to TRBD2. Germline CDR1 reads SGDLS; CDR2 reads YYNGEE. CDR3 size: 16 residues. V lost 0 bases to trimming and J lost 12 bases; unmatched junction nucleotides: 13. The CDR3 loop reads CASSVVAGGSGGGQFF. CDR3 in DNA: TGTGCCAGCAGCGTAGTCGCGGGAGGGAGCGGGGGAGGGCAGTTCTTC.

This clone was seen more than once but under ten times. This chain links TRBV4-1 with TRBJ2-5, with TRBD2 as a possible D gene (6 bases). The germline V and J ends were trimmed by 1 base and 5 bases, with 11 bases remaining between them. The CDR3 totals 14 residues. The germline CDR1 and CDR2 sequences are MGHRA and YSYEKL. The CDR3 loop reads CASSQGGLRETQYF. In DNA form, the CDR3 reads TGCGCCAGCAGCCAAGGGGGACTGCGGGAGACCCAGTACTTC.

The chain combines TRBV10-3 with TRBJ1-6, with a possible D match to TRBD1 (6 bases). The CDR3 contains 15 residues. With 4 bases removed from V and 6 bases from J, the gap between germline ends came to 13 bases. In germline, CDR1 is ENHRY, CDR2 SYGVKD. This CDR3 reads CAISGRQAPNSPLHF. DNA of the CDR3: TGTGCCATCAGTGGCCGACAGGCTCCTAATTCACCCCTCCACTTT.